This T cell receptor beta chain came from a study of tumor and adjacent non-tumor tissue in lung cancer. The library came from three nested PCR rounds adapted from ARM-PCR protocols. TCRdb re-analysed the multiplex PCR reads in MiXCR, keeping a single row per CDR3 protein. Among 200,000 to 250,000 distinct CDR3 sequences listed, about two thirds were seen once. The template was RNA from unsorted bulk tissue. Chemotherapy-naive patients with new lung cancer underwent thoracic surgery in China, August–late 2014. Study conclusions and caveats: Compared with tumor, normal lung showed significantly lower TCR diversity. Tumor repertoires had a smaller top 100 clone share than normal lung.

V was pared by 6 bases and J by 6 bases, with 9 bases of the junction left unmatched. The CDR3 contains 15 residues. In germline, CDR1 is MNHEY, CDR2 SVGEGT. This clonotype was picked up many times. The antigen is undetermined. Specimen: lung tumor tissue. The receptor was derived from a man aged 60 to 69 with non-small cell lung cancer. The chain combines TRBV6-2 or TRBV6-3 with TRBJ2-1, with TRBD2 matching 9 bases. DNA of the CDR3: TGTGCCAGCAGCAAAGGAGGCGGGAGGGCCAATGAGCAGTTCTTC. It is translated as CASSKGGGRANEQFF.